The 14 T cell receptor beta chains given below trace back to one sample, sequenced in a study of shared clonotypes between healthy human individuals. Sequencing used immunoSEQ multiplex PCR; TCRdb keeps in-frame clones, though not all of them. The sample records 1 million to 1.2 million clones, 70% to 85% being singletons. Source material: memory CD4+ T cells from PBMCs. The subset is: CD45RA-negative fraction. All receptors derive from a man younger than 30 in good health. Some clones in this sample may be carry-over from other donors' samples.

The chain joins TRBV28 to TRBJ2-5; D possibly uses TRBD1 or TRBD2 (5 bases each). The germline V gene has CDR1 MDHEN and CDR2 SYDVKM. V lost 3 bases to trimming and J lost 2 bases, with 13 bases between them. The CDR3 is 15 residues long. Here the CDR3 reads CASSFPGAAQETQYF. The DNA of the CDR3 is TGTGCCAGCAGTTTCCCCGGGGCGGCGCAAGAGACCCAGTACTTC.

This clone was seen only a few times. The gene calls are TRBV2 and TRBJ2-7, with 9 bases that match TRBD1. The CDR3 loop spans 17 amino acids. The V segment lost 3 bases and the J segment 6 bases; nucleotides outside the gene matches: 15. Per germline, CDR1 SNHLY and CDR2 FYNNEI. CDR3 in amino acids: CASSDVGGRTGDSEQYF. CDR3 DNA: TGTGCCAGCAGTGACGTCGGGGGGCGGACAGGGGACAGCGAGCAGTACTTC.

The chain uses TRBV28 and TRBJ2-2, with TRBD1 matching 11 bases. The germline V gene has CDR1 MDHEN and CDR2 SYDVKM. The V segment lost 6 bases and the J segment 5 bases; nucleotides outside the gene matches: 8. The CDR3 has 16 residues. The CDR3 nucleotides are TGTGCCAGCAGGCCAGCCGGGACAGGGGGGACCGGGGAGCTGTTTTTT. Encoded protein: CASRPAGTGGTGELFF.

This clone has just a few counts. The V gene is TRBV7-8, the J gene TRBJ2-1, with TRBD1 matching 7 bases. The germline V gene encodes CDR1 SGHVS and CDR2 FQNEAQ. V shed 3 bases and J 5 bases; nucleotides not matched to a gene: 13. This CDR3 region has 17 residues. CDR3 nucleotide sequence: TGTGCCAGCAGCTTGGGACAGAATAGGACACCCGACAATGAGCAGTTCTTC. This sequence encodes CASSLGQNRTPDNEQFF.

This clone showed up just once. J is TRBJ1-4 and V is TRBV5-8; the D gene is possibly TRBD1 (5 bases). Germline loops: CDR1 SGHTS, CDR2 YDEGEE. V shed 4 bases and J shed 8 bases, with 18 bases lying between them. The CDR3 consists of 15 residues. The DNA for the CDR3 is TGTGCCAGCAGCCGTGGGACGGCCTTTGGGGAAAAACTGTTTTTT. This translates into CASSRGTAFGEKLFF.

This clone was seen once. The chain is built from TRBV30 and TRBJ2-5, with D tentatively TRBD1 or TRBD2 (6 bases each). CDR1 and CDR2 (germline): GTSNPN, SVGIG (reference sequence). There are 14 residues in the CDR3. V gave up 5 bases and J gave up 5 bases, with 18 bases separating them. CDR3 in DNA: TGTGCCTGGGATCGAGAGGGGGGTGGGGAGACCCAGTACTTC. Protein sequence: CAWDREGGGETQYF.

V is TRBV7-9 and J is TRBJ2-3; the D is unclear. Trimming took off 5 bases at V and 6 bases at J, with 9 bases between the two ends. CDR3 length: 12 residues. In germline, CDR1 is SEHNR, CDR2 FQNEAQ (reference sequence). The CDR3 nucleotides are TGTGCCAGCAGCCCTGAAGGGGATACGCAGTATTTT. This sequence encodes CASSPEGDTQYF.

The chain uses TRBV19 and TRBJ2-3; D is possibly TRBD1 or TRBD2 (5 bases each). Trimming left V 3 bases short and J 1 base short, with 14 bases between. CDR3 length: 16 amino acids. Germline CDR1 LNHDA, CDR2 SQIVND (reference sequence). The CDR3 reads CASSIIGGAGTDTQYF. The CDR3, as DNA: TGTGCCAGTAGTATCATTGGGGGAGCGGGCACAGATACGCAGTATTTT.

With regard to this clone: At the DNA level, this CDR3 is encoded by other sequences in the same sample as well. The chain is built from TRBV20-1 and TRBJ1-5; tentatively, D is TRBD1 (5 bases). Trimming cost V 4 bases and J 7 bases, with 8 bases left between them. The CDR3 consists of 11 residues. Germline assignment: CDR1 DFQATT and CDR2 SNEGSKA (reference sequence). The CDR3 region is CSATGGQPQHF. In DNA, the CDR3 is TGCAGTGCTACCGGGGGGCAGCCCCAGCATTTT.

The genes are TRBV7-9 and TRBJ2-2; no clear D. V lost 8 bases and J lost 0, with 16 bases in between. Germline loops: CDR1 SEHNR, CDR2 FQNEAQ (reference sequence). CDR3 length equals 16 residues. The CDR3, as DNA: TGTGCCAGCTTAGTCCATCGGTCGTCGAACACCGGGGAGCTGTTTTTT. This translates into CASLVHRSSNTGELFF.

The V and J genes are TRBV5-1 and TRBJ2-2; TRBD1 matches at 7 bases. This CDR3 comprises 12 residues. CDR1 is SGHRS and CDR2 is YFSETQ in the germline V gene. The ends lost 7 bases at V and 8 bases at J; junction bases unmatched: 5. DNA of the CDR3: TGCGCCAGCTTTATGGACAGGGGGGAGCTGTTTTTT. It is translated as CASFMDRGELFF.

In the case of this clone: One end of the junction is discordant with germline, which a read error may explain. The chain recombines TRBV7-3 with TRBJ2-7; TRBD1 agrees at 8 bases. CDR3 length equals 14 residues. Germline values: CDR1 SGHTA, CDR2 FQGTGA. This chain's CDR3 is CASSVTGVSSEQYF. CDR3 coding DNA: TGTGCCAGCAGCGTGACAGGGGTCTCCTCCGAGCAGTACTTC.

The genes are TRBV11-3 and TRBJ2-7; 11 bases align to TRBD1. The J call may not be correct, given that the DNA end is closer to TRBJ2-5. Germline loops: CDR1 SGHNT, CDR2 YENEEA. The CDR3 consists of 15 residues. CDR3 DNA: TGTGCCAGCAGCATAAGGACAGGGGGCATCGAGACCCAGTACTTC. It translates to CASSIRTGGIETQYF.

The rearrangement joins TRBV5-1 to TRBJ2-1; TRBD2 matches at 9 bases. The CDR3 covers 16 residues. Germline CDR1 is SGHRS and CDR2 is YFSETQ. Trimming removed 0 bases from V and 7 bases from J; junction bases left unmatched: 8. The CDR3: CASSLGGRASRNEQFF. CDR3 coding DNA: TGCGCCAGCAGCTTGGGCGGGAGGGCCTCCAGGAATGAGCAGTTCTTC.